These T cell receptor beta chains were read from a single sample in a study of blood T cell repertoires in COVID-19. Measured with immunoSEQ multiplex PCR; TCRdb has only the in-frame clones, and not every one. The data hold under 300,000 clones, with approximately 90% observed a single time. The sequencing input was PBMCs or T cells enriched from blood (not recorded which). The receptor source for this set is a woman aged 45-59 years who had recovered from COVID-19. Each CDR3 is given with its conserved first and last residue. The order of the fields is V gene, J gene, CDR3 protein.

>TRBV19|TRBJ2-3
CASSILNSGHGTDTQYF
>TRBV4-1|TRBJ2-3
CASSQVVRRWGTDTQYF
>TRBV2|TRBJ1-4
CASSGKQGTNEKLFF
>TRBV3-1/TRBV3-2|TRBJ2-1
CASTTGTGGSEQFF
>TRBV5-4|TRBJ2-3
CASSLKSVAGDTQYF
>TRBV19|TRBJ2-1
CASKPEASSYNEQFF
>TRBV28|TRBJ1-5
CASSKASGRQPQHF
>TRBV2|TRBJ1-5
CASSEVGGTANQPQHF
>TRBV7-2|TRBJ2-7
CASSSQGLAGDEQYF
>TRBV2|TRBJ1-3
CASSAGQGNSGNTIYF
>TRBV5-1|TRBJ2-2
CASTLGDRGTGELFF
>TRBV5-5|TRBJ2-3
CASSFRTDTQYF
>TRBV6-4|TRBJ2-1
CASSEGHRAYNEQFF
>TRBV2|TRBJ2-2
CASRLEGTAGELFF
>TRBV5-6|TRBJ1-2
CASSQPTYGYTF
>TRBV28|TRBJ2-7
CASSFSYEQYF
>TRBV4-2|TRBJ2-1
CASSQGTSGRYNEQFF
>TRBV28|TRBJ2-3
CASSSTGLAGDPTDTQYF
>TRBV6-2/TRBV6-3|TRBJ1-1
CASSYGRLNTEAFF
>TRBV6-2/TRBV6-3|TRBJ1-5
CASSYGQGGQPQHF
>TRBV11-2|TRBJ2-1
CASSTLAGLLYEQFF
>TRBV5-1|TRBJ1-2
CASSLAAGADYGYTF
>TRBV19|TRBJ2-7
CASSILGGEQYF
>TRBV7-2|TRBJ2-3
CASSTGTRAGWVQYF
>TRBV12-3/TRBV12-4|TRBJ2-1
CASSPFLSISSFF
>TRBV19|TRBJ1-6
CASSTYRGDNNSPLHF
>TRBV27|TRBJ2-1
CASSSQREVLNEQFF
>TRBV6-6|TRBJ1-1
CASSLQGDTEAFF
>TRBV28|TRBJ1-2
CASSKIRVYGYTF